The sample holds a few counts of the clone carrying this T cell receptor (beta chain). As yet, its antigen is unknown. Sample treatment: approximately 9-day PBMC culture with coronavirus spike peptide pools or control peptides (ViraFEST assay). Under the ViraFEST approach, antigen-specific T cells were expanded with peptide pools and TCRs subsequently sequenced. An Oncomine TCR Beta short-read assay was used to sequence the DNA from cultured CD4+ T cells. From the PCR reads, TCRdb called clonotypes with MiXCR, one entry per CDR3 protein. The table has about 14,000 distinct CDR3 sequences, around 55% seen once. The sample belongs to a study of vaccination and CD4 T cells after COVID-19. Study-wide context: Cells were stimulated with overlapping spike peptide pools from SARS-CoV-2, HCoV-NL63, HCoV-OC43 and HCoV-229E.

Trimming left V 6 bases short and J 3 bases short, with 14 bases between. This CDR3 spans 14 amino acids. The germline V gene has CDR1 SNHLY and CDR2 FYNNEI. The sequencing sample was made of CD4+ T cells from blood, cultured in vitro. The chain is built from TRBV2 and TRBJ1-2, with D perhaps matching TRBD1 (5 bases). This sequence originates from a human donor who had recovered from COVID-19. The CDR3 bases are TGTGCCAGCAGCTCGGACATTCTAGACTATGGCTACACCTTC. Amino acid sequence: CASSSDILDYGYTF.